This entry concerns a single T cell receptor (beta chain). A single record per CDR3 protein comes from TCRdb applying MiXCR to the 5' RACE reads. The repertoire has over 80,000 distinct CDR3 sequences, more than 10% of them found once; the top ten carry roughly 4.5%. The data were obtained in a study of early T cells in non-severe SARS-CoV-2 infection. The V gene lost 0 bases and the J gene lost 4 bases, with 13 bases spanning the gap. CDR1 SGHNT and CDR2 YYREEE come from the germline V gene (reference sequence). The CDR3 has 15 amino acids. The receptor was derived from an adult who was a healthcare worker with PCR-confirmed SARS-CoV-2 infection or an uninfected control (not recorded which). V is TRBV5-4 and J is TRBJ1-1; perhaps TRBD1 as D (6 bases). Sequencing used whole blood, obtained at baseline. The CDR3 spells CASSLEGGIGTEAFF. The CDR3 DNA follows: TGTGCCAGCAGCTTGGAGGGGGGGATCGGCACTGAAGCTTTCTTT.